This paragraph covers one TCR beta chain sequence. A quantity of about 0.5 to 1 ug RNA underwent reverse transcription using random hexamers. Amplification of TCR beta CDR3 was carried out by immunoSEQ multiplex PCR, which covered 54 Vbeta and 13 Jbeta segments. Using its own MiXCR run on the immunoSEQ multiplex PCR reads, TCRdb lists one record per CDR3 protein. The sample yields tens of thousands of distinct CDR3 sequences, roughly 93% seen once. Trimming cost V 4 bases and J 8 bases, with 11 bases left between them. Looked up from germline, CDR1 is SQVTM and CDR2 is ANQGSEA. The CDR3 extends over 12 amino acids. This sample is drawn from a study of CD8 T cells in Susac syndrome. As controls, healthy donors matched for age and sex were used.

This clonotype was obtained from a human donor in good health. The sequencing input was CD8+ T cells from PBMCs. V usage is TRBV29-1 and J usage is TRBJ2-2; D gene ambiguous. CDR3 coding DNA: TGCAGCGTTGGGCTCTCCGCGGGGGAGCTGTTTTTT. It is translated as CSVGLSAGELFF.